This T cell receptor (beta chain) stems from a study of blood T cell repertoires in COVID-19. Study at large: Italy, Spain and the United States were the sources of the convalescent and acute COVID-19 samples.

This CDR3 region has 15 residues. Losses at the gene ends were 4 bases for V and 5 bases for J; bases not matched to a gene: 7. Germline V gene data show CDR1 as SGHKS and CDR2 as YYEKEE (reference sequence). Original methodology: Amplification with reference gene primers provided the estimates of nucleated cell counts. TCRdb keeps only in-frame clones here, not all; method: immunoSEQ multiplex PCR. D and trimming come from the DNA, and the V and J calls and clone size come from that table. The sample shows 30,000 to 40,000 clones, about 78% of them seen only once. This clonotype was sampled from an older woman with acute or convalescent COVID-19. Specimen: peripheral blood. The genes are TRBV5-5 and TRBJ2-5; 11 bases map to TRBD1. The CDR3 protein is CASSVDRGLGETQYF. The CDR3, as DNA: TGTGCCAGCAGCGTGGACAGGGGGCTGGGGGAGACCCAGTACTTC.